The next 15 T cell receptor beta chains were all read from a single sample in a study of spatial heterogeneity in lung cancer. MiXCR was run by TCRdb on the 5' RACE reads, yielding one entry per CDR3 protein. In the table there are 1,100 or so distinct CDR3 sequences, 25% to 30% of which are singletons. Time point denoted: sample taken at primary tumor resection. Sequencing used normal lung tissue next to the tumor, obtained at surgery. The receptors here all came from a female donor with early-stage non-small cell lung cancer.

This rearrangement joins TRBV7-3 to TRBJ2-3, with unresolved D. Per the germline V gene, CDR1 is SGHTA and CDR2 is FQGTGA. Trimming stripped 4 bases from V and 2 bases from J, with 10 bases between. The CDR3 contains 14 residues. CDR3 region: CASSSTGSTDTQYF. CDR3 DNA: TGTGCCAGCAGCTCGACTGGATCCACAGATACGCAGTATTTT.

By share of the sample, this clonotype is medium-sized (0.01 to 0.1%). This sequence joins TRBV19 and TRBJ2-2, with 9 bases lining up with TRBD2. The CDR3 spans 16 residues. The germline V gene encodes CDR1 LNHDA and CDR2 SQIVND (reference sequence). The junction had 8 bases not matched to a gene; V was cut back by 5 bases and J by 4 bases. The CDR3 DNA reads TGTGCCAGTAGTCGACTAGCGGCGGGGAGCACCGGGGAGCTGTTTTTT. Protein sequence: CASSRLAAGSTGELFF.

This clonotype is categorized as large. V gene TRBV7-3 combines with J gene TRBJ2-1; TRBD2 matches at 14 bases. This CDR3 is built from 18 residues. Germline V CDR1 and CDR2: SGHTA, FQGTGA. V dropped 5 bases and J dropped 0; count of bases not matched to a gene: 6. The CDR3 here is CASSPRTSGRSSYNEQFF. The CDR3 DNA sequence: TGTGCCAGCAGCCCTCGGACTAGCGGGAGGAGCTCCTACAATGAGCAGTTCTTC.

This clonotype is labeled as medium-sized (0.01 to 0.1%). The chain uses TRBV5-6 and TRBJ2-3; unclear D gene. The CDR3 spans 12 residues. CDR1 is SGHDT, CDR2 YYEEEE, per germline. Trimming took 2 bases from V and 4 from J, leaving 5 bases between them. CDR3 amino acids: CASSFEADTQYF. The CDR3 coding sequence is TGTGCCAGCAGCTTCGAGGCAGATACGCAGTATTTT.

As regards this clonotype: A much more abundant neighbour one base away suggests this may be a read error. The chain employs TRBV3-1 and TRBJ2-3; the match to TRBD2 covers 9 bases. Unmatched junction bases numbered 8, after V lost 3 bases and J lost 4 bases. The CDR3 runs 16 residues. From germline, CDR1 is LGHDT and CDR2 YNNKEL (reference sequence). CDR3 sequence reads: CASSHGLARGPDTQYF. The CDR3 DNA reads TGTGCCAGCAGCCACGGACTAGCGAGGGGGCCAGATACGCAGTATTTT.

This clonotype is deemed large. The chain couples TRBV9 to TRBJ1-1; 7 bases align to TRBD1. The CDR3 sequence is 15 residues long. V lost 4 bases and J lost 0; bases outside the gene matches: 6. In germline, CDR1 is SGDLS, CDR2 YYNGEE. The CDR3 spells CASSPRQGLNTEAFF. CDR3 bases: TGTGCCAGCAGCCCTCGACAGGGATTGAACACTGAAGCTTTCTTT.

V gene TRBV6-1 combines with J gene TRBJ1-2; no definite D call. The germline V gene encodes CDR1 MNHNS and CDR2 SASEGT. The V and J ends lost 2 bases and 2 bases respectively, with 6 bases between them. The CDR3 extends over 13 amino acids. As DNA, the CDR3 is TGTGCCAGCAGTGAAAGGAAGAACTATGGCTACACCTTC. Translated, it gives CASSERKNYGYTF.

The chain is built from TRBV7-6 and TRBJ1-2; the D gene is possibly TRBD1 (5 bases). The V gene lost 5 bases and the J gene lost 2 bases, with 9 bases spanning the gap. Germline V gene sequence: CDR1 SGHVS, CDR2 FNYEAQ. The CDR3 is made up of 13 amino acids. In nucleotides, the CDR3 is TGTGCCAGCAGCCCCGACAGCAACTATGGCTACACCTTC. It specifies CASSPDSNYGYTF.

This clonotype was seen only a few times. V is TRBV7-6 and J is TRBJ2-3; TRBD2 might be the D (6 bases). From germline, CDR1 is SGHVS and CDR2 FNYEAQ. The CDR3 is 18 residues long. V was pared by 4 bases and J by 5 bases, with 25 bases between. This CDR3 is CASSSPLGGEERLDTQYF. In nucleotides, the CDR3 is TGTGCCAGCAGCTCACCTTTGGGCGGGGAGGAGCGGCTAGATACGCAGTATTTT.

The V call is TRBV13, the J call TRBJ2-7; D gene uncertain. This CDR3 has 14 residues. Between the trimmed V and J ends, which lost 3 bases and 4 bases, there was a span of 13 bases. Germline V gene lookup returns CDR1 PRHDT and CDR2 FYEKMQ (reference sequence). The CDR3 here is CASSLRGSRYEQYF. CDR3 DNA sequence: TGTGCCAGCAGCTTGAGAGGTTCAAGATACGAGCAGTACTTC. The whole variable domain, remainder taken from reference TRBV13 and TRBJ2-7, is AAGVIQSPRHLIKEKRETATLKCYPIPRHDTVYWYQQGPGQDPQFLISFYEKMQSDKGSIPDRFSAQQFSDYHSELNMSSLELGDSALYFCASSLRGSRYEQYFGPGTRLTVT.

The chain uses TRBV7-9 and TRBJ2-7, with 11 positions matching TRBD2. Germline-derived CDR1 and CDR2 are SEHNR and FQNEAQ (reference sequence). CDR3 length: 14 amino acids. V was clipped by 6 bases and J by 2 bases; unmatched bases: 3. The CDR3 protein is CASSSTSGAYEQYF. The CDR3 DNA reads as TGTGCCAGCAGTTCGACTAGCGGGGCCTACGAGCAGTACTTC.

In regard to this clonotype: The CDR3 ends on some other residue instead of the conserved phenylalanine or tryptophan, so this is likely a read error. The rearrangement joins TRBV18 to TRBJ1-6; 7 nucleotides align to TRBD1. The V and J ends lost 6 bases and 11 bases, in that order; junction bases with no gene match: 10. The CDR3 is made up of 14 amino acids. The V gene's germline CDR1 is KGHSH and CDR2 LQKENI. The CDR3 sequence is CASSLERGQPPLHL. The CDR3, as DNA: TGTGCCAGCTCCCTAGAGAGGGGGCAACCACCCCTCCACCTT.

A few counts support this clonotype. The chain carries TRBV10-2 and TRBJ2-5; possible D gene TRBD1, 6 bases. Germline V gene lookup returns CDR1 WSHSY and CDR2 SAAADI. Trimming stripped 6 bases from V and 4 bases from J, with 15 bases between. CDR3 length: 14 residues. The CDR3 region has the DNA TGCGCCAGCAGCTCCTGGGGGCTCGGAGAGACCCAGTACTTC. It specifies CASSSWGLGETQYF.

The gene calls are TRBV11-1 and TRBJ2-2; TRBD2 is a possible D gene (6 bases). The CDR3 length is 15 residues. Trimming took 2 bases from V and 5 from J, leaving 12 bases between them. Germline V gives CDR1 SGHAT, CDR2 FQDESV (reference sequence). DNA for the CDR3: TGTGCCAGCAGCTTACAGGCGGGGATGACCGGGGAGCTGTTTTTT. Protein: CASSLQAGMTGELFF.

V and J are TRBV20-1 and TRBJ2-7; tentative D call: TRBD1 (7 bases). The V end lost 6 bases, the J end lost 4 bases, and 16 bases lay between the germline ends. The germline CDR1 and CDR2 sequences are DFQATT and SNEGSKA (reference sequence). The CDR3 consists of 13 residues. The DNA for the CDR3 is TGCAGTGCCATAGGCGGGACAGAATACGAGCAGTACTTC. This encodes CSAIGGTEYEQYF.